A single T cell receptor (beta chain) is shown here with its context. Germline V gives CDR1 SNHLY, CDR2 FYNNEI. Trimming took 6 bases from V and 3 from J, leaving 10 bases between them. The CDR3 totals 13 residues. An equimolar mix of two oligonucleotides served as the beta constant-region primer for TRBC1 and TRBC2. A 12-nucleotide UMI and the SP2 primer were added to the cDNA 3' end by oligonucleotide ligation. TCRdb re-called the UMI-ligation and nested PCR reads with MiXCR, one entry per CDR3 protein. This sample has 84,000 or so distinct CDR3 sequences, with roughly 7.3% found just once. This specimen comes from a study of naive and memory T cell subsets.

Sequenced input: central memory CD4+ T cells from blood. The chain joins TRBV2 to TRBJ2-3; possibly TRBD1 for D (6 bases). This receptor was obtained from a human donor in good health. The CDR3 reads CASRDRSTDTQYF. CDR3 sequence (DNA): TGTGCCAGCAGGGACAGATCGACAGATACGCAGTATTTT. The whole variable domain, remainder taken from reference TRBV2 and TRBJ2-3, is EPEVTQTPSHQVTQMGQEVILRCVPISNHLYFYWYRQILGQKVEFLVSFYNNEISEKSEIFDDQFSVERPDGSNFTLKIRSTKLEDSAMYFCASRDRSTDTQYFGPGTRLTVL.